This is a list of T cell receptor beta chains from one sample in a study of blood T cell repertoires in COVID-19. The assay was immunoSEQ multiplex PCR, and TCRdb's table has in-frame clones only and misses some. The sample includes fewer than 300,000 clones, 90% to 95% of them seen just once. Sequencing was performed on peripheral blood. The receptor source for this set is a woman aged 25 to 39 with COVID-19, enrolled during active disease. CDR3s include the opening cysteine and the closing phenylalanine or tryptophan. D genes are given only for firm matches. The size entry is marked missing in some rows and otherwise reads once, few, many or a size class.

TRBD1	-	TRBV29-1	TRBJ1-1	TGCAGCGTACGACAGGGGGCGAGGTCTGAAGCTTTCTTT	CSVRQGARSEAFF
-	few	TRBV5-5	TRBJ2-5	TGTGCCAGCAGCTTGAACAGGGAGTGGACCCAGTACTTC	CASSLNREWTQYF
-	once	TRBV5-1	TRBJ2-6	TGCGCCAGCAGCTCCCAGGGTTCCGGGGCCAACGTCCTGACTTTC	CASSSQGSGANVLTF
-	-	TRBV6-5	TRBJ1-1	TGTGCCAGCAGGTACTCCCGGGGGACTGAAGCTTTCTTT	CASRYSRGTEAFF
-	-	TRBV7-6	TRBJ1-1	TGTGCCAGCAGCTTTAAAGGGAGGGACACTGAAGCTTTCTTT	CASSFKGRDTEAFF
-	-	TRBV28	TRBJ2-5	TGTGCCAGCGGGCCTCTCCAAGAGACCCAGTACTTC	CASGPLQETQYF
-	-	TRBV19	TRBJ2-1	TGTGCCAGTAGTTTACGAGGGGGCTACAATGAGCAGTTCTTC	CASSLRGGYNEQFF
-	-	TRBV3-1/TRBV3-2	TRBJ2-5	TGTGCCAGCAGCCAATCTAGGGGAGGGGGTCGGGAGACCCAGTACTTC	CASSQSRGGGRETQYF
TRBD2	-	TRBV11-2	TRBJ2-1	TGTGCCAGCAGCCCCCGTGGGACTAGCGTTTGGCAGTTCTTC	CASSPRGTSVWQFF
-	once	TRBV7-9	TRBJ1-4	TGTGCCAGCAGCTTATCTGATGAAAAACTGTTTTTT	CASSLSDEKLFF